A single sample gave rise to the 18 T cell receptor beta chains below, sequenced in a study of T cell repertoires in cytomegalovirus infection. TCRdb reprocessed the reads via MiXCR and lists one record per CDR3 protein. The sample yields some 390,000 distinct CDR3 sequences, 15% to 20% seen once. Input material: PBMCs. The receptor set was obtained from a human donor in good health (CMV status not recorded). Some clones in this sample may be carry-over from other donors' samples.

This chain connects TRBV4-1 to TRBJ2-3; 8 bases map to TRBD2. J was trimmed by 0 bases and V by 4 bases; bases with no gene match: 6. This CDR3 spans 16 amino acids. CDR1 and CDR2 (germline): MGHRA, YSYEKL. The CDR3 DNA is TGCGCCAGCAGCCGTTGGGCGGGGGGCAGCACAGATACGCAGTATTTT. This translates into CASSRWAGGSTDTQYF.

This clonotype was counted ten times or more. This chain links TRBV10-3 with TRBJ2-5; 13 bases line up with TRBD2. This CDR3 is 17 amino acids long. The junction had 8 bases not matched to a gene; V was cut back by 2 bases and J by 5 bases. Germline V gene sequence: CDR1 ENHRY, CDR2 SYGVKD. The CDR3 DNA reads TGTGCCATCAGTGAGCCGACAACTAGCGGGGGGGCGGAGACCCAGTACTTC. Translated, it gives CAISEPTTSGGAETQYF.

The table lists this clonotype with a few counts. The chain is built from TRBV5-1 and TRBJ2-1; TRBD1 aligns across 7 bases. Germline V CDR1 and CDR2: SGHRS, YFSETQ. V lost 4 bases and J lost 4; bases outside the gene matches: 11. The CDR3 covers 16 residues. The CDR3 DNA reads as TGCGCCAGCAGCGGGGTAGGGACAGAGGGATACAATGAGCAGTTCTTC. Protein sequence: CASSGVGTEGYNEQFF.

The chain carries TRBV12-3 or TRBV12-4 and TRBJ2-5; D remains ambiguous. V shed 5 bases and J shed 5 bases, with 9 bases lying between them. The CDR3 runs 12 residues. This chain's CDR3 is CASSLQWETQYF. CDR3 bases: TGTGCCAGCAGTCTCCAGTGGGAGACCCAGTACTTC.

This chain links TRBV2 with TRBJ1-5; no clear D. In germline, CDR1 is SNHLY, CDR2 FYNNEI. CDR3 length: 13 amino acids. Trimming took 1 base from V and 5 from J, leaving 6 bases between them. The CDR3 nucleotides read TGTGCCAGCAGTGAAGGACGGGATCAGCCCCAGCATTTT. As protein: CASSEGRDQPQHF.

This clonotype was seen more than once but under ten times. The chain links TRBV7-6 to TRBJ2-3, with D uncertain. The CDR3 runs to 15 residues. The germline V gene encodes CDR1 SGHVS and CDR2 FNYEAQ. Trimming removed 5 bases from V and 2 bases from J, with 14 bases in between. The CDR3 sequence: CASSESRRSTDTQYF. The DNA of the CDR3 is TGTGCCAGCAGCGAATCCCGACGATCCACAGATACGCAGTATTTT. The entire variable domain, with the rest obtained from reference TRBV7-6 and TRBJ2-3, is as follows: GAGVSQSPRYKVTKRGQDVALRCDPISGHVSLYWYRQALGQGPEFLTYFNYEAQQDKSGLPNDRFSAERPEGSISTLTIQRTEQRDSAMYRCASSESRRSTDTQYFGPGTRLTVL.

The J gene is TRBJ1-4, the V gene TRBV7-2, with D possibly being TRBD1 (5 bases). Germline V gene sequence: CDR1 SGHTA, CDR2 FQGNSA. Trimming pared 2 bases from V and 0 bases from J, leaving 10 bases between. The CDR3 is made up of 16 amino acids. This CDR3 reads CASSLQGPATNEKLFF. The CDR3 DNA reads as TGTGCCAGCAGCTTACAGGGACCTGCAACTAATGAAAAACTGTTTTTT.

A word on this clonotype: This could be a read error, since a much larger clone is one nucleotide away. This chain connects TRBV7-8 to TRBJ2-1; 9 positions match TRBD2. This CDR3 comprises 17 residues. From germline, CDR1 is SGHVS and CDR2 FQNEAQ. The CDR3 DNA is TGTGCCAACAGCTTAAGGGGGCGGGGGGGGGGGTTTGATGAGCAGTTCTTC. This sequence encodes CANSLRGRGGGFDEQFF.

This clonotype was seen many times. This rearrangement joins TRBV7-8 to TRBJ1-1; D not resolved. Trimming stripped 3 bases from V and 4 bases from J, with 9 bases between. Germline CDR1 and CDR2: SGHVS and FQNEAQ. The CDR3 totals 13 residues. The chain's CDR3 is CASSLDLGTEAFF. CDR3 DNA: TGTGCCAGCAGCTTGGACCTGGGCACTGAAGCTTTCTTT.

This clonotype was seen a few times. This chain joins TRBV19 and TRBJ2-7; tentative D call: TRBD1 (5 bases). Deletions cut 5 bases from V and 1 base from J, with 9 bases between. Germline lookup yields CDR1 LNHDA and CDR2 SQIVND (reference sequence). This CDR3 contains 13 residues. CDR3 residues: CASSGAGSYEQYF. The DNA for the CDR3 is TGTGCCAGTAGTGGGGCAGGATCCTACGAGCAGTACTTC. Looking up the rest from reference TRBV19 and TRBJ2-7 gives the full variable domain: DGGITQSPKYLFRKEGQNVTLSCEQNLNHDAMYWYRQDPGQGLRLIYYSQIVNDFQKGDIAEGYSVSREKKESFPLTVTSAQKNPTAFYLCASSGAGSYEQYFGPGTRLTVT.

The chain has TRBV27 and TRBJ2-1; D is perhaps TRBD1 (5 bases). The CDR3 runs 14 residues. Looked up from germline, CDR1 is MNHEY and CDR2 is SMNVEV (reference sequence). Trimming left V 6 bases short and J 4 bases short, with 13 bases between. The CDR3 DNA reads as TGTGCCAGCAGCTCCCCAGACAGTTACAATGAGCAGTTCTTC. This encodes CASSSPDSYNEQFF.

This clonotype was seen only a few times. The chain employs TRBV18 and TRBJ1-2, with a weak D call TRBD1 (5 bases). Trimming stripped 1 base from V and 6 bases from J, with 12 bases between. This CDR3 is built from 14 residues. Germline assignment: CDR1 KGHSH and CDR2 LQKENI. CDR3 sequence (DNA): TGTGCCAGCTCACCACTGACCAGGGCCAATGGCTACACCTTC. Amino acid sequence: CASSPLTRANGYTF.

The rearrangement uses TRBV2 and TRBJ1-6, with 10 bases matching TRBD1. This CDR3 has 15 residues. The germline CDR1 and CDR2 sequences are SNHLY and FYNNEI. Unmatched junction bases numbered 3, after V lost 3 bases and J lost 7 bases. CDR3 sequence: CASSDRTGGNSPLHF. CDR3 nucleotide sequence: TGTGCCAGCAGTGATCGGACAGGGGGGAATTCACCCCTCCACTTT.

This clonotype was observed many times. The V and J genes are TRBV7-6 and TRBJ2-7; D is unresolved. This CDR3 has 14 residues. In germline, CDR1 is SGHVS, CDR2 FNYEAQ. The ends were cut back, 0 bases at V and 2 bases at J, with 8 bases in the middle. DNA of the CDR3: TGTGCCAGCAGCTTAGCGACGGAGCCCTACGAGCAGTACTTC. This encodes CASSLATEPYEQYF.

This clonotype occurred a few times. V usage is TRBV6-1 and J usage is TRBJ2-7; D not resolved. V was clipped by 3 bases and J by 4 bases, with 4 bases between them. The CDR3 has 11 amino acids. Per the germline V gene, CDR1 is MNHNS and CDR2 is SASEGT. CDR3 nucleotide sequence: TGTGCCAGCAGTGAGGAGTACGAGCAGTACTTC. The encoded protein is CASSEEYEQYF.

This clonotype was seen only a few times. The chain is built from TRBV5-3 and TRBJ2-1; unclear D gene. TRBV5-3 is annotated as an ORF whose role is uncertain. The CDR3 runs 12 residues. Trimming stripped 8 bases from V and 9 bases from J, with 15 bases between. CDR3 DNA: TGTGCCAGCAGCCCCCCGTTTGGTGAGCAGTTCTTC. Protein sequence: CASSPPFGEQFF.

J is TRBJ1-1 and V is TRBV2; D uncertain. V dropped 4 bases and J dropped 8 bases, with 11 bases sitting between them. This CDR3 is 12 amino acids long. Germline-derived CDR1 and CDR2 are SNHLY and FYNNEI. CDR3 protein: CASSAGVREAFF. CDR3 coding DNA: TGTGCCAGCAGTGCCGGGGTGCGGGAAGCTTTCTTT.

The CDR3 sequence is CASSTRQGLHGYTF. The DNA of the CDR3 is TGTGCCAGCAGTACGCGACAGGGATTACATGGCTACACCTTC. This chain links TRBV27 with TRBJ1-2; 7 nucleotides match TRBD1. The CDR3 has 14 amino acids. V shed 5 bases, J shed 6 bases, and the junction held 9 bases outside the gene matches. CDR1 and CDR2 from the germline V gene are MNHEY and SMNVEV (reference sequence).